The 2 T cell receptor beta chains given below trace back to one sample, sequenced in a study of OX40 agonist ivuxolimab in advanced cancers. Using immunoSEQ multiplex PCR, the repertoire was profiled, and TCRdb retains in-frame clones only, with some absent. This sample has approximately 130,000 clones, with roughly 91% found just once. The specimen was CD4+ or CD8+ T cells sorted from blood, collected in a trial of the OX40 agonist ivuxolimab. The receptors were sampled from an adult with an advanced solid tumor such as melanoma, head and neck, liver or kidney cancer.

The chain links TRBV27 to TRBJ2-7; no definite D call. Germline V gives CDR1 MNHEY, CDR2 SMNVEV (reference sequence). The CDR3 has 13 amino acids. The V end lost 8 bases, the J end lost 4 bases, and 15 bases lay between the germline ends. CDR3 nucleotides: TGTGCCAGCGGTCCCGGTCAGAAGTACGAGCAGTACTTC. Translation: CASGPGQKYEQYF.

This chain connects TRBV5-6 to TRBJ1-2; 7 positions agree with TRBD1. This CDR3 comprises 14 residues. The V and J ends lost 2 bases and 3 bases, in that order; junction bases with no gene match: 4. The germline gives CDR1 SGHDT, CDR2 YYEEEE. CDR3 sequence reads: CASSLGGRDYGYTF. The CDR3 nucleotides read TGTGCCAGCAGCTTAGGGGGCCGTGACTATGGCTACACCTTC.